This TCR beta chain derives from a study of T cells in Graves' hyperthyroidism and ophthalmopathy (dated by TCRdb to about 2019). As for the study more broadly: Peripheral blood samples were taken at initial diagnosis, before any treatment was given. In roughly six Graves' hyperthyroidism patients, the study also compared T-cell repertoires from thyroid tissue with T-cell repertoires from blood. TCR V-J signatures able to tell the groups apart were searched for in a discovery cohort of about a hundred patients, of whom roughly 42 had Graves' ophthalmopathy and 55 to 60 had stable Graves' hyperthyroidism. Following sampling, methimazole starting at 30 mg daily was given to hyperthyroidism patients, and high-dose intravenous methylprednisolone was given to ophthalmopathy patients. TCR Vbeta CDR3 sequencing of approximately 140 peripheral blood samples (under 45 ophthalmopathy, about 80 hyperthyroidism and around 17 progressor patients) is reported in the paper. The approximately 90 discovery patients were divided at random into training and test sets in a 7:3 ratio. Prospective prediction of ophthalmopathy was tested in an independent validation cohort consisting of 18 to 20 hyperthyroidism patients and around 16 patients who later progressed to ophthalmopathy.

This clonotype came up many times. Its antigen has not been determined. Base-call qualities are not available, and no considerably larger clone is one nucleotide away. CDR1 and CDR2 (MDHEN, SYDVKM) derive from the germline V gene. The CDR3 covers 18 residues, taking in both the cysteine and the phenylalanine. Left in the record is the CDR3 DNA by itself, 54 bases read in frame from the first base. V is pruned by 10 bases and J by 2 bases, leaving 18 bases of the junction without a gene match. Study-wide conclusions, independent of this receptor: In cross-validation, a model built on a 13 V-J signature told ophthalmopathy apart from stable hyperthyroidism with under 90% sensitivity and roughly 82% specificity, and in testing the same model reached 80%/75%. Most expanded thyroid clonotypes (frequency above 0.001) were also found in blood, which suggests that blood repertoires may mirror thyroid immune responses. In validation, the model predicted progression to ophthalmopathy a median of roughly 6.5 months before onset, with over 55% sensitivity and about 75% specificity. No statistical method was used to fix the sample size in advance, and group allocation was not hidden from the investigators.

TCR beta CDR3 regions were amplified from RNA transcripts. The first round of RT-PCR for the TCR CDR3 was performed with the HTBI primer set and the Qiagen OneStep RT-PCR kit. A second multiplex PCR round built the libraries, followed by size selection and purification. The libraries were sequenced on an Illumina HiSeq2000 using paired-end 100 bp reads. Per the source publication's procedure: SOAPnuke was used to process the raw data, removing reads that contained adapters or uncalled bases, had a mean Phred below 15, or lacked an exact match to the constant primer or identifier. High-quality paired reads were merged with COPE v1.2.5, and unique nucleotide sequences were defined as clonotypes. MiTCR v1.1 was used to align clonotypes to the IMGT TRBV, TRBD and TRBJ reference segments. The analysis included only V-J combinations with a frequency above 0.0001, which together covered around 99% of the repertoires. The TCS score was defined as F50 (clonal expansion) divided by E x V (chaos), with BLOSUM62-based TCRdist calculated between CDR3 peptides within each V-J. Welch's t-statistics and random forest reduced roughly 540 V-J features to under 15, which were used in a naive Bayes classifier (R e1071). Through fastp at Q25 and MiXCR, TCRdb rebuilt clones from the public reads, retaining in-frame beta chains. Each CDR3 protein appears once, grouped with its most common genes and DNA. The V and J calls and clone size are TCRdb's, not the authors'. Here the sample has about 300,000 distinct CDR3 sequences; around a fifth occur a single time. Approximately 37% of the sample belongs to the ten largest clones.

Ophthalmopathy patients had moderately to severely active disease, Clinical Activity Score of at least 3, NOSPECS grade of at least 4, and duration under 3 months. The study excluded patients with uncontrolled infections, other autoimmune diseases, pregnancy or lactation. Clinical symptoms, serum thyroxine and TRAb, thyroid ultrasound, and orbital computed tomography formed the basis for the diagnoses. Ficoll-Paque density gradient centrifugation was used to isolate PBMCs from about 9 ml of fresh peripheral blood. Total RNA was extracted with Trizol reagent, and quality was checked on an Agilent 2100 Bioanalyzer.

The material sequenced was blood. In this chain, TRBV28 is recombined with TRBJ2-3, with 10 bases in between that match TRBD2. This clonotype originated in a man aged 45-60 years with Graves' ophthalmopathy. The CDR3 reads as follows: CATSFPGSGRGDTDTQYF. The DNA sequence follows: TGTGCCACCAGCTTCCCGGGAAGCGGGAGGGGGGACACAGATACGCAGTATTTT.